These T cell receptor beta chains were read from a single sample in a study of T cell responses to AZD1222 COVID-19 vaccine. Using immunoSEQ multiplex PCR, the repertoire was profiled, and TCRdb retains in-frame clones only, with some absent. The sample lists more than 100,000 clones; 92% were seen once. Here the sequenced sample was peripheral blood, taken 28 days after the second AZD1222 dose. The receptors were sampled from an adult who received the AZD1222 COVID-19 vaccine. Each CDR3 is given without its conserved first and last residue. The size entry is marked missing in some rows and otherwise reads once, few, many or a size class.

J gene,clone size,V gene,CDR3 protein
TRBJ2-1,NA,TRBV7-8,ASRQTGGAGYEQF
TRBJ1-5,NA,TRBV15,ATSSLDRGYSNQPQH
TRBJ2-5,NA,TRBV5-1,ASSSKAGGQETQY
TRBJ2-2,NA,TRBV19,ASRTGFAGELF
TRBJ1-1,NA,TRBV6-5,ASSQDRVNTEAF
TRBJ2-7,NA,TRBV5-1,ASSPGVRWSGRALKSYEQY
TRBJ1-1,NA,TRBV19,ATRGTGEAF
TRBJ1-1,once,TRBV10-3,AISEEGVGNTEAF
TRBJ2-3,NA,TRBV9,ASSVGDSHTDTQY
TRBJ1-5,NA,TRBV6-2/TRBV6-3,ASSLDSNQPQH
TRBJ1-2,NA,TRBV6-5,ASRTGGVFYGYT
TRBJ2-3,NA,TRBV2,ASTSGAPDTQY
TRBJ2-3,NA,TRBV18,ASSPGLAGSTDTQY
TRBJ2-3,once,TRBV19,ASSRASTDTQY
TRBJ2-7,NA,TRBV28,ASVYRPTSGSYEQY
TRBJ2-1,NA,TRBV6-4,ASSDGQGPDNEQF
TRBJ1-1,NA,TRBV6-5,ASSYVEGSAEAF
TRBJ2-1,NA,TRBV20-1,SARAVGEQF
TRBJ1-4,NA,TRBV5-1,ASSLAQGEKLF
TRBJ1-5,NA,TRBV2,ASKQNNQPQH
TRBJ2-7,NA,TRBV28,ASSSLPGGEQY
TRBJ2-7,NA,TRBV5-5,ASNNGGGFQYEQY
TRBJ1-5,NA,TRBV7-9,ASSQNSNQPQH
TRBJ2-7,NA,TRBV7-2,ASSFQSRTSGAYEQY
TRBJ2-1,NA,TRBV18,ASSPGLAGNEQF
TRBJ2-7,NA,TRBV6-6,ASSYPRQGADEQY
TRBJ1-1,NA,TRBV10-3,AIRDPGQDTEAF
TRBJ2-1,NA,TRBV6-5,ASSYLGMGYNEQF
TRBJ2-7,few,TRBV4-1,ASSQAGQSSGEQY
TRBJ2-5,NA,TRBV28,ASHWGETQY
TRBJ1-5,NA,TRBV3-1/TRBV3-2,ASSQDYGSNQPQH
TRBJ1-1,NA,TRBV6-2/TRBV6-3,ASSSGTRNTEAF
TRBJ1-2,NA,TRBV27,ASSLYSPGTRRGVS
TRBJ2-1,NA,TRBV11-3,ASSRSPGVSSGNEQF
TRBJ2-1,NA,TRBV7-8,ASSFRGPGGSAYNEQF
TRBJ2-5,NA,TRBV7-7,ASSLGDGATQETQY
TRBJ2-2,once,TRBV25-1,ASSDPRYTGELF
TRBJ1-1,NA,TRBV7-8,ASSLRDKLNTEAF
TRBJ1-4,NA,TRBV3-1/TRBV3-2,ASSQDILNEKLF
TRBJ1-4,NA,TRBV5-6,ASSIDRGTEKLF
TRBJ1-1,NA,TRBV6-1,ASSGGQGMFTTEAF
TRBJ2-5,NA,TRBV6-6,ASSSPRDWGKTQY
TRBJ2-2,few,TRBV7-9,ASSVNTGELF
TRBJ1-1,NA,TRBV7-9,ASSLELSFGAEAF
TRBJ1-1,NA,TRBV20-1,SASEGEAF
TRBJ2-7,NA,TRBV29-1,SVDLQGGSAYEQY
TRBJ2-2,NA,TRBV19,ASSIGQDTGELF
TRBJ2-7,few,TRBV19,ASSSPGVYEQY
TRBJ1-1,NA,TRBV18,ASSPSTGMNTEAF
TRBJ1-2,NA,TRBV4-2,ASSHQDGDIKLNTYGYT
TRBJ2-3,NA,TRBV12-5,ASGLGEGQKADTQY
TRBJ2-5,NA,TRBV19,ASRSLGRETQY
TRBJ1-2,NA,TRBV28,ASSLAYGYT
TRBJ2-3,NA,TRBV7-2,ASKRQPSTDTQY
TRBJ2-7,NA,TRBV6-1,ASSESQGSEQY
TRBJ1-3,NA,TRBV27,ASSLSTPGKGTSGNTIY
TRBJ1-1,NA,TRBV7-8,ASSLGPANTEAF